These T cell receptor beta chains were read from a single sample in a study of cytomegalovirus exposure and HLA in healthy donors. Some clones are missing from TCRdb's copy, which holds only in-frame ones; the method was immunoSEQ multiplex PCR. This table holds about 130,000 clones, almost 80% found once. Source material: PBMCs. These receptors came from a female donor in good health and CMV-seronegative. Each CDR3 is given with its conserved first and last residue. D genes are given only for firm matches. Some rows have no size entry. The others give once, few or many, or a class for an expanded clone.

j_gene: TRBJ2-5
abundance: NA
d_gene: TRBD2
v_gene: TRBV5-1
CDR3nt: TGCGCCAGCAGCTTGCCACTAGCGGGAGGAATAGCAGAGACCCAGTACTTC
CDR3aa: CASSLPLAGGIAETQYF

j_gene: TRBJ1-1
abundance: NA
d_gene: NA
v_gene: TRBV6-1
CDR3nt: TGTGCCAGCACGTCAGGCTCATACACTGAAGCTTTCTTT
CDR3aa: CASTSGSYTEAFF

j_gene: TRBJ2-5
abundance: NA
d_gene: NA
v_gene: TRBV7-2
CDR3nt: TGTGCCAGCAGCTCCTCCCAAGAGACCCAGTACTTC
CDR3aa: CASSSSQETQYF

j_gene: TRBJ2-7
abundance: NA
d_gene: TRBD1
v_gene: TRBV7-9
CDR3nt: TGTGCCAGCAGCTTCCCGGAGGACAGGGGGAGCTACGAGCAGTACTTC
CDR3aa: CASSFPEDRGSYEQYF

j_gene: TRBJ2-7
abundance: NA
d_gene: TRBD2
v_gene: TRBV27
CDR3nt: TGTGCCAGCAGTTTAAGCACCCAAGTTAGCGGGAAGGTGCAGTACTTC
CDR3aa: CASSLSTQVSGKVQYF

j_gene: TRBJ2-7
abundance: NA
d_gene: NA
v_gene: TRBV5-1
CDR3nt: TGCGCCAGCAGCTGGGCGAACGAGCAGTACTTC
CDR3aa: CASSWANEQYF

j_gene: TRBJ2-1
abundance: NA
d_gene: TRBD2
v_gene: TRBV2
CDR3nt: TGTGCCAGCAGTGTGGGGACTAGCGGCTACAATGAGCAGTTCTTC
CDR3aa: CASSVGTSGYNEQFF

j_gene: TRBJ1-4
abundance: NA
d_gene: NA
v_gene: TRBV6-5
CDR3nt: TGTGCCAGCACCGACAGCTTAAATGAAAAACTGTTTTTT
CDR3aa: CASTDSLNEKLFF

j_gene: TRBJ2-7
abundance: NA
d_gene: TRBD1
v_gene: TRBV9
CDR3nt: TGTGCCAGCAGCGCGGACAGGGTCTCCTACGAGCAGTACTTC
CDR3aa: CASSADRVSYEQYF

j_gene: TRBJ2-7
abundance: NA
d_gene: TRBD1
v_gene: TRBV28
CDR3nt: TGTGCCAGCAGCCCCCGAGGACAGGGGGCTTTCGACGAGCAGTACTTC
CDR3aa: CASSPRGQGAFDEQYF

j_gene: TRBJ2-1
abundance: NA
d_gene: TRBD2
v_gene: TRBV2
CDR3nt: TGTGCCAGCAGCCCGACTAGCGGGCGAAATGAGCAGTTCTTC
CDR3aa: CASSPTSGRNEQFF

j_gene: TRBJ2-2
abundance: NA
d_gene: TRBD1
v_gene: TRBV6-6
CDR3nt: TGTGCCAGCAGACAGGGGGCTTCGAACACCGGGGAGCTGTTTTTT
CDR3aa: CASRQGASNTGELFF

j_gene: TRBJ1-2
abundance: NA
d_gene: NA
v_gene: TRBV7-3
CDR3nt: TGTGCCAGCAGCCCGGGGACTTACTATGGCTACACCTTC
CDR3aa: CASSPGTYYGYTF

j_gene: TRBJ1-3
abundance: NA
d_gene: NA
v_gene: TRBV5-1
CDR3nt: TGCGCCAGCAGCGTTGACAGTATGTCCAGCTCTGGAAACACCATATATTTT
CDR3aa: CASSVDSMSSSGNTIYF

j_gene: TRBJ2-1
abundance: NA
d_gene: TRBD2
v_gene: TRBV28
CDR3nt: TGTGCCAGCAGTTTGGGCGGGAGGGGCAATGAGCAGTTCTTC
CDR3aa: CASSLGGRGNEQFF

j_gene: TRBJ2-7
abundance: once
d_gene: TRBD2
v_gene: TRBV27
CDR3nt: TGTGCCAGCAGGCAAGCGGGATTCTACGAGCAGTACTTC
CDR3aa: CASRQAGFYEQYF

j_gene: TRBJ2-7
abundance: medium-sized
d_gene: NA
v_gene: TRBV25-1
CDR3nt: TGTGCCAGCAGTGAACCCCAGGTCTACGAGCAGTACTTC
CDR3aa: CASSEPQVYEQYF